This T cell receptor beta chain was captured by sequencing in a study of T cell responses to AZD1222 COVID-19 vaccine. Study summary: Second-dose intervals near 4 or 12 weeks were combined.

Study observations and caveats: Only five or six AZD1222 recipients were seropositive at baseline. White British ancestry dominated among donors, who included more females, and clonal diversity was possibly underestimated. Repertoires were collected only later (after the peak T cell response had occurred).

As for this clone: What it binds is unknown.

Sequencing used immunoSEQ multiplex PCR; TCRdb keeps in-frame clones, though not all of them. The data hold about 130,000 clones, with about 90% observed a single time. This material consisted of peripheral blood, taken on day 0 of AZD1222 vaccination. The TCR sequence derives from an adult in good health.

In DNA form, the CDR3 reads TGTGCCACCGGGGGACCGGGACACCGATTAGGCGAGCAGTACTTC. It is translated as CATGGPGHRLGEQYF. The chain links TRBV24-1 to TRBJ2-7, with D possibly being TRBD1 (6 bases). V lost 9 bases and J lost 6, with 23 bases in between. The length of the CDR3 is 15 residues. Germline V lookup: CDR1 KGHDR, CDR2 SFDVKD.